The rows below give T cell receptor beta chains drawn from one sample of a study of cytomegalovirus exposure and HLA in healthy donors. Clones were read by immunoSEQ multiplex PCR, and TCRdb kept only the in-frame ones, dropping some. The data hold 240,000 or so clones, with around 85% observed a single time. Sequencing was performed on PBMCs. The receptors come from a woman in her 30s in good health and CMV-seropositive. CDR3s include the opening cysteine and the closing phenylalanine or tryptophan. The D gene is left open where the match is weak. Clone size appears in some rows only: once, few, many, or a class for an expanded clone.

v_gene	j_gene	abundance	d_gene	CDR3nt	CDR3aa
TRBV5-1	TRBJ2-7	-	TRBD1	TGCGCCAGCAGCTTGGGGGATACAGGGGTCCCCTACGAGCAGTACTTC	CASSLGDTGVPYEQYF
TRBV5-1	TRBJ2-1	-	TRBD2	TGCGCCAGCAGCTACGCACTAGCGGGGGGATACAATGAGCAGTTCTTC	CASSYALAGGYNEQFF
TRBV6-1	TRBJ2-1	-	TRBD1	TGTGCCAGCAGTGAAATTGGGACAGACAATGAGCAGTTCTTC	CASSEIGTDNEQFF
TRBV13	TRBJ2-7	-	-	TGTGCCAGCAGCCCAATGCGGGCCCCTTCCTACGAGCAGTACTTC	CASSPMRAPSYEQYF
TRBV11-2	TRBJ2-7	-	-	TGTGCCAGCAGCTTAGATCGAGATAGCGGTTACGAGCAGTACTTC	CASSLDRDSGYEQYF
TRBV7-2	TRBJ2-1	-	-	TGTGCCAGCAGCTTAGCGGGGAGCTCCTACAATGAGCAGTTCTTC	CASSLAGSSYNEQFF
TRBV7-9	TRBJ2-1	-	TRBD2	TGTGCCAGCAGCCGGATAGCGGGACCGTACAATGAGCAGTTCTTC	CASSRIAGPYNEQFF
TRBV5-4	TRBJ2-2	-	TRBD2	TGTGCCAGCAGCGGACTAGCGGGAGGCCAACGCACCGGGGAGCTGTTTTTT	CASSGLAGGQRTGELFF
TRBV5-1	TRBJ2-2	-	-	TGCGCCAGCAGCTTGGTCGGTCCCGGGGAGCTGTTTTTT	CASSLVGPGELFF
TRBV6-5	TRBJ2-6	once	-	TGTGCCAGCAGTTTCACCCCCAGGCCTGGGGCCAACGTCCTGACTTTC	CASSFTPRPGANVLTF